This T cell receptor (beta chain) was recovered during a study of Ad26.COV2.S vaccination and SARS-CoV-2 variants. Study information: Once or twice, 56 days apart, Ad26.COV2.S was delivered intramuscularly.

Method: immunoSEQ multiplex PCR; TCRdb's copy keeps in-frame clones and lacks some. There are 330,000 or so clones in the sample; about nine tenths occur only once, and 5% to 6.5% lies in the top ten. The V gene's germline CDR1 is SGHRS and CDR2 YFSETQ. Trimming cost V 1 base and J 3 bases; bases outside gene matches: 5. This CDR3 comprises 15 residues. Treatment of the sample: about 20 received Ad26.COV2.S at low or high dose, single or two shots; roughly five received placebo; per-sample allocation not given. Samples were taken on day 63 after the first vaccine or placebo injection. A Boston donor was an adult aged 18-55 years.

The source material was peripheral blood, sampled in a trial of Ad26.COV2.S vaccine versus placebo. This clonotype originated in a person between 18 and 60 years old who received the Ad26.COV2.S COVID-19 vaccine or a placebo. J is TRBJ2-3 and V is TRBV5-1; 7 positions agree with TRBD2. The CDR3 nucleotides read TGCGCCAGCAGCTTGCAGCGGGGACCTACAGATACGCAGTATTTT. It is translated as CASSLQRGPTDTQYF.